The 5 T cell receptor beta chains given below trace back to one sample, sequenced in a study of monozygotic twins with inflammatory bowel disease. Each CDR3 protein gets one entry in TCRdb, which reprocessed the 5' RACE reads and gives no DNA. This sample contains 400,000 to 500,000 distinct CDR3 sequences. The sequencing sample was made of blood. These TCRs come from a human donor with ulcerative colitis or Crohn's disease, or a healthy co-twin of an affected twin (not recorded which).

This chain uses TRBV5-1 with TRBJ2-2; TCRdb's D call, TRBD1, is unchecked because there is no DNA. This CDR3 is 15 amino acids long. Germline V gives CDR1 SGHRS, CDR2 YFSETQ. The CDR3 spells CASSARTGVTGELFF.

The V gene is TRBV7-2, the J gene TRBJ2-1. Germline-derived CDR1 and CDR2 are SGHTA and FQGNSA. The CDR3 spans 15 residues. The CDR3: CASSLGLAAYNEQFF.

V and J are TRBV9 and TRBJ2-7; absent DNA, TCRdb's TRBD2 call cannot be checked. This CDR3 has 16 residues. Germline V gives CDR1 SGDLS, CDR2 YYNGEE. The CDR3 loop is CASSVDPTSATYEQYF.

The CDR3 spells CASSLGEWPPVHF. This sequence joins TRBV7-9 and TRBJ2-4; as DNA is missing, the TRBD2 call by TCRdb cannot be tested. The germline gives CDR1 SEHNR, CDR2 FQNEAQ (reference sequence). This CDR3 contains 13 residues.

The V and J genes are TRBV29-1 and TRBJ2-1; TCRdb lists TRBD1, though no DNA is available to test this call. The germline gives CDR1 SQVTM, CDR2 ANQGSEA. The CDR3 length is 14 residues. CDR3 region: CSVPGGVWNNEQFF.